Shown below are 5 T cell receptor beta chains from a single sample sequenced in a study of blood T cells in healthy people across ages. Combining a sample-barcoded 5' primer with a J-beta primer mix, a second PCR ran for 7 to 11 cycles. One entry per CDR3 protein, called by TCRdb with MiXCR from the 5' RACE reads. Of approximately 810,000 distinct CDR3 sequences listed, 25% to 35% are singletons. Sequenced input: blood. These receptors originate from a woman aged 80 or over in good health.

This clonotype appeared a few times. V usage is TRBV9 and J usage is TRBJ1-4, with TRBD1 matching over 9 bases. The V gene's germline CDR1 is SGDLS and CDR2 YYNGEE. CDR3 size: 18 residues. The J segment lost 4 bases and the V segment lost 4 bases, leaving 14 bases of the junction unmatched. The CDR3 is CASSYGGTGLSYNEKLFF. The DNA of the CDR3 is TGTGCCAGCAGCTATGGCGGGACAGGGTTGAGTTATAATGAAAAACTGTTTTTT. Using reference TRBV9 and TRBJ1-4 for the parts outside the CDR3, the full variable domain is DSGVTQTPKHLITATGQRVTLRCSPRSGDLSVYWYQQSLDQGLQFLIQYYNGEERAKGNILERFSAQQFPDLHSELNLSSLELGDSALYFCASSYGGTGLSYNEKLFFGSGTQLSVL.

This clonotype was counted ten times or more. This rearrangement joins TRBV29-1 to TRBJ2-7; D unclear. Trimming stripped 7 bases from V and 6 bases from J, with 22 bases between. The germline gives CDR1 SQVTM, CDR2 ANQGSEA. This CDR3 spans 14 amino acids. The CDR3 nucleotides read TGCAGCGCGCAATCGGGCCTAGGCCTCTCCGAGCAGTACTTC. Translated, it gives CSAQSGLGLSEQYF.

This chain links TRBV11-2 with TRBJ1-1; D might be TRBD1 (6 bases). The ends were cut back, 6 bases at V and 0 bases at J, with 17 bases in the middle. This CDR3 comprises 16 residues. The germline gives CDR1 SGHAT, CDR2 FQNNGV. In nucleotides, the CDR3 is TGTGCCAGCAGTGAAGGGAGGGGGGAGTTGAACACTGAAGCTTTCTTT. Its protein is CASSEGRGELNTEAFF.

With respect to this clonotype: A much larger clone lies one base from this, so it may be a read error. The rearrangement links TRBV29-1 to TRBJ2-5; 7 nucleotides line up with TRBD1. CDR1 is SQVTM, CDR2 ANQGSEA, per germline. CDR3 length: 16 residues. V dropped 7 bases and J dropped 11; count of bases not matched to a gene: 25. Here the CDR3 DNA reads TGCAGCGCCGTGACAGGGCTAAGACCCTTTTTCAATGAGCAGTACTTC. Amino acid sequence: CSAVTGLRPFFNEQYF.

J is TRBJ2-5 and V is TRBV10-3, with 8 bases identical to TRBD1. With 4 bases clipped from V and 11 bases from J, the junction kept 12 bases outside the gene matches. The CDR3 runs 14 residues. The germline gives CDR1 ENHRY, CDR2 SYGVKD. The CDR3 sequence is CAISGQSGGNEQYF. CDR3 in DNA: TGTGCCATCAGTGGGCAGTCAGGGGGCAATGAACAGTACTTC.